This T cell receptor (beta chain) comes out of a study of T cells after yellow fever vaccination. MiXCR, run by TCRdb on the 5' RACE reads, gives a single entry per CDR3 protein. The sample records 90,000 to 150,000 distinct CDR3 sequences, roughly 7.2% being singletons. This clonotype was recorded many times. The CDR3 runs 14 residues. V shed 5 bases and J 5 bases; nucleotides not matched to a gene: 6. The germline gives CDR1 SGHTA, CDR2 FQGNSA. This TCR came from a man in his late teens or twenties who received the YFV17D yellow fever vaccine. This sample comprised CD4+ T cells sorted from PBMCs, obtained more than 35 days after the first yellow fever vaccination. The chain has TRBV7-2 and TRBJ2-3; 8 bases are shared with TRBD2. CDR3 in DNA: TGTGCCAGCAGCCCGGGGGGGGCAATAGATACGCAGTATTTT. It is translated as CASSPGGAIDTQYF.